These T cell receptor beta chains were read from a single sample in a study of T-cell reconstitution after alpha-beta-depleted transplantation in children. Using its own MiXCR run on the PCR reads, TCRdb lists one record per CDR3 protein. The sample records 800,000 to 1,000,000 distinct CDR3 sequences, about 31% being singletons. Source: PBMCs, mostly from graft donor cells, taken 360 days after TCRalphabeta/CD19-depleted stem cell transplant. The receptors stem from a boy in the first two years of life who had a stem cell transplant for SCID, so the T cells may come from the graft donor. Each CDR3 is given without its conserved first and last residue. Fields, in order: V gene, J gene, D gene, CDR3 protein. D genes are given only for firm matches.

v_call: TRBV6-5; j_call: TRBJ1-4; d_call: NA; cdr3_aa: ASSYQENEKLF
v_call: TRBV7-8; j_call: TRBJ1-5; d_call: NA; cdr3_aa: ASSPHGNSNQPQH
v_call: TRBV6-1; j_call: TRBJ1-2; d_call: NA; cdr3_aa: ASTTFRGWDYGYT
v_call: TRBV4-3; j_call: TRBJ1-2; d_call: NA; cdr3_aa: ASSQVPFGGDYGYT
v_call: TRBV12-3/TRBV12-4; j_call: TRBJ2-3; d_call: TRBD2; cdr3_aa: AVRGGLGADTQY
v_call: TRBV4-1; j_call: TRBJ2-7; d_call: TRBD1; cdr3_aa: ASSTQTGGSYEQY
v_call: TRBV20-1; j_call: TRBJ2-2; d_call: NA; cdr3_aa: SASSSNTGELF
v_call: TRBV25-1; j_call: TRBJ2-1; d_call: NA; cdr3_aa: ASSGAQSSYNEQF
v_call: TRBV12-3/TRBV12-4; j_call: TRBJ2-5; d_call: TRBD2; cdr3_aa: ASSSRTSGGSRETQY
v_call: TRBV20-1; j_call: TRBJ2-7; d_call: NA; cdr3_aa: SARDTGGPYEQY
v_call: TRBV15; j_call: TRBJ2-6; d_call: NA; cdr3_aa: ATSRLGTDSANVLT
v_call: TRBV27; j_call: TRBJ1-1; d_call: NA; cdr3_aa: ASSLSVPGRNTEAF
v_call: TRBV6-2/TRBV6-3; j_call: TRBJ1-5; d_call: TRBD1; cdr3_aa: ASSYSPGQILYSNQPQH
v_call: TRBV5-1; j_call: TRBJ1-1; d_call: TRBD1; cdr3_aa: ASSSDRAAPEAF
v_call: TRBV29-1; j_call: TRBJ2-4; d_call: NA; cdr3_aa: SVADWDKNIQY
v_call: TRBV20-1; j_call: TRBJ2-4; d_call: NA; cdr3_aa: SASFSGAAKNIQY
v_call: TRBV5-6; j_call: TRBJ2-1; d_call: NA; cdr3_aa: ASSPLRGISYNEQF
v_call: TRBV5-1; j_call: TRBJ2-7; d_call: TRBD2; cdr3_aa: ASSPLGGVAGTPSSYEQY
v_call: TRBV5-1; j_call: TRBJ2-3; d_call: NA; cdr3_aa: ASSLAGGGPTDTQY
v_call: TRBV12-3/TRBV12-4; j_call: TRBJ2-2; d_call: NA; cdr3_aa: ASTLRSSVPGELF
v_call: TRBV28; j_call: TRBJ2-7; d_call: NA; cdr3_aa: ASTTWEGFLHEQY
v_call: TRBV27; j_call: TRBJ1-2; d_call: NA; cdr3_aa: ASSFSGVAFYGYT
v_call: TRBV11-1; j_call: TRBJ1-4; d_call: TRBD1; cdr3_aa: ASSLRTGGVVGNEKLF
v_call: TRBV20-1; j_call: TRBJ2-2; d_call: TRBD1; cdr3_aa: SARLGTGTGELF
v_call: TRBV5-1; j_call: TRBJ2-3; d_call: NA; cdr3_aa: ASSLEGDTQY
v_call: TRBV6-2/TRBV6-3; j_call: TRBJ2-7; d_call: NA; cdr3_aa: ASSYPVTGHYEQY
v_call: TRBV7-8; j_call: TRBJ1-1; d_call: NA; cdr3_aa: ASGLRGGSTEAF
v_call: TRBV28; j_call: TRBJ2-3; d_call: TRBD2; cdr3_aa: ASNRDYITDTQY
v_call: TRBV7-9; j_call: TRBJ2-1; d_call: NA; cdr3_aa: ASSLVESGEQF
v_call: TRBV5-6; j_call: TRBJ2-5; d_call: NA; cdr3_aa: ASSLIRLAGGGPD
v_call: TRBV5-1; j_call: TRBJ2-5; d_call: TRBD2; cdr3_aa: ASMYVPAGGFQETQY
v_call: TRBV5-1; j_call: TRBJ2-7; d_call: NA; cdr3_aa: ASSAGSTYEQY
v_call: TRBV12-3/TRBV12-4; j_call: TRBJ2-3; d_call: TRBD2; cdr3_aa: ASSSGLAGVRDTQY
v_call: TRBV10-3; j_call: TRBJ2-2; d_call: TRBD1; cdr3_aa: AISRAKTGEGGELF
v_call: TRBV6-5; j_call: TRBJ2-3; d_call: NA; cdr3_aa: ASSYHPASRSTDTQY
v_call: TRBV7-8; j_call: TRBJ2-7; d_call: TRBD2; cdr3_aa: ASSLEGGGHTYEQY
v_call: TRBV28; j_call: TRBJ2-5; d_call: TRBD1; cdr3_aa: ASSSDRVLGKTQY
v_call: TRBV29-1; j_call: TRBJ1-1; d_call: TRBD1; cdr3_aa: SGTGGMNTEAF
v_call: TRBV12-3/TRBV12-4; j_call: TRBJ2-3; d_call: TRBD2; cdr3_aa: ATLAGGRTDTQY
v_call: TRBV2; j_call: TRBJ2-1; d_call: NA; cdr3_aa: ASSERQLNNEQF
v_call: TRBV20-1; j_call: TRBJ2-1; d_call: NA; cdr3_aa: SARGGGAGNEQF
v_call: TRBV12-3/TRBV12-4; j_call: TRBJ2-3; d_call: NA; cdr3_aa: ASSLEQGEGDTQY
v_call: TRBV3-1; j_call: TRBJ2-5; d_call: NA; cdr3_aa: ASSQGLQETQY
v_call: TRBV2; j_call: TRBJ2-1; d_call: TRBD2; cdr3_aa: AGKRGTSGVNEQF
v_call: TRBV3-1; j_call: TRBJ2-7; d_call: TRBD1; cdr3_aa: ASSQARGTGTYEQY
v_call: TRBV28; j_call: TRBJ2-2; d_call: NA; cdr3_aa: ASSLLRVNTGELF
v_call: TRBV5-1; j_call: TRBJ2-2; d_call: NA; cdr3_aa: ASSPVQGIGELF
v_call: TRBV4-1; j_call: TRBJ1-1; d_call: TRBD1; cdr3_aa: ASSPQRGTGRRNTEAF
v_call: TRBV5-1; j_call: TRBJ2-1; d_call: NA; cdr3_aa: ASSLAGGAVWNEQF
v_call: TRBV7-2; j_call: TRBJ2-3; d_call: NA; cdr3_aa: ASSRGPGSEEY
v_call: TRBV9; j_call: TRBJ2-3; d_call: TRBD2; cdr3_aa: ASSVVVASGRPSTDTQY
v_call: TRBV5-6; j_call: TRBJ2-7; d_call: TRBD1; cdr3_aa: ASNSGGPRKPEQY
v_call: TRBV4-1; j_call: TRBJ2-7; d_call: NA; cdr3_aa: ASSQDGGGASSEQY
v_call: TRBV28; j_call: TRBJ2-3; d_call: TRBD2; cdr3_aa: ASSAGTSQDTQY
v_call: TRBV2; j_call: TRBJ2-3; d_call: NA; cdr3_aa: ASSGYLGLLGGGGTQY